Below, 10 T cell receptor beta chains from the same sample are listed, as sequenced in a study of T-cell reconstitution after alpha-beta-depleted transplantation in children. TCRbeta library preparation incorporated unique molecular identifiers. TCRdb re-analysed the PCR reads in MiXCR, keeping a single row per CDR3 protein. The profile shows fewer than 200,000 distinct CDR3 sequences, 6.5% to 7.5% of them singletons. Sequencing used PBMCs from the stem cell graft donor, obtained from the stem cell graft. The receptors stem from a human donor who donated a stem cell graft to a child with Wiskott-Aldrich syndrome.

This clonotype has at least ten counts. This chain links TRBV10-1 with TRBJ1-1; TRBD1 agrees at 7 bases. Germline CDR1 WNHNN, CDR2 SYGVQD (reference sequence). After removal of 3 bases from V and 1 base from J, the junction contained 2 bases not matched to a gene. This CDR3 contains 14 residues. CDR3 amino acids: CASSEGGPNTEAFF. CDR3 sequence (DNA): TGCGCCAGCAGTGAAGGGGGCCCGAACACTGAAGCTTTCTTT.

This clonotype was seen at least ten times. CDR3 nucleotides: TGTGCCAGCAGGAAAAGTAGGGTAATCCAAGAGACCCAGTACTTC. It yields the protein CASRKSRVIQETQYF. The rearrangement joins TRBV12-3 or TRBV12-4 to TRBJ2-5; no reliable D call. This CDR3 has 15 residues. Between the trimmed V and J ends, which lost 6 bases and 1 base, there was a span of 15 bases.

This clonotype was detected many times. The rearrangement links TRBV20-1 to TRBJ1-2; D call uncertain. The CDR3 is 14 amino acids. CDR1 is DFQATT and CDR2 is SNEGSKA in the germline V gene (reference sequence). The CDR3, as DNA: TGCACCCTATACGATCCGGGATCCCACTATGGCTACACCTTC. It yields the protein CTLYDPGSHYGYTF.

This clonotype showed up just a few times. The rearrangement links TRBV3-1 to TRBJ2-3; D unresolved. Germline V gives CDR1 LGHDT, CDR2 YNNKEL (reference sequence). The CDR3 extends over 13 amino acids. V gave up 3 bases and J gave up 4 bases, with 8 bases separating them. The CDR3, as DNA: TGTGCCAGCAGCCAGTCCGGCGCAGATACGCAGTATTTT. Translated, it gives CASSQSGADTQYF.

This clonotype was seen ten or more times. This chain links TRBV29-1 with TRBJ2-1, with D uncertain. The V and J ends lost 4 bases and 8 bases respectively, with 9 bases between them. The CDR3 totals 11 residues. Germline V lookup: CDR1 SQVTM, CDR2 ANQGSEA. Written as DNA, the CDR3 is TGCAGCGTTGTGGCTTTCGATGAGCAGTTCTTC. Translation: CSVVAFDEQFF.

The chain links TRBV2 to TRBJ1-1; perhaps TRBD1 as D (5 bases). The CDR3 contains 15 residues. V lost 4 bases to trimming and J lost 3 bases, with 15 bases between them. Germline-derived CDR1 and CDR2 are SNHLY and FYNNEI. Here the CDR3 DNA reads TGTGCCAGCAGTGGGCAGCATCTGGGGGACACTGAAGCTTTCTTT. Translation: CASSGQHLGDTEAFF.

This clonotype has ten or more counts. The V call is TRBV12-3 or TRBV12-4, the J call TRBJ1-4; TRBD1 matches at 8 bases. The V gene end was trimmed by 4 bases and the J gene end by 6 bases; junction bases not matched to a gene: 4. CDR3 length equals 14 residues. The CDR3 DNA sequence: TGTGCCAGCAGTTGGTCAGGGGGCGATGAAAAACTGTTTTTT. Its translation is CASSWSGGDEKLFF.

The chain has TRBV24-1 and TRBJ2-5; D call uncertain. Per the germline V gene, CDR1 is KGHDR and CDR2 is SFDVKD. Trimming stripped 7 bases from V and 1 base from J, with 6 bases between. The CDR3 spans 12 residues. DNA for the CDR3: TGTGCCACCAGCGACGCCCAAGAGACCCAGTACTTC. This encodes CATSDAQETQYF.

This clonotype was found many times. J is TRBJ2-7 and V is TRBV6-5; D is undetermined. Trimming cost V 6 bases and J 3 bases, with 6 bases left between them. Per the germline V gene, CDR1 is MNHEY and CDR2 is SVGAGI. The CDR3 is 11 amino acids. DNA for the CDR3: TGTGCCAGCAGAAAGGTCTACGAGCAGTACTTC. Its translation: CASRKVYEQYF.

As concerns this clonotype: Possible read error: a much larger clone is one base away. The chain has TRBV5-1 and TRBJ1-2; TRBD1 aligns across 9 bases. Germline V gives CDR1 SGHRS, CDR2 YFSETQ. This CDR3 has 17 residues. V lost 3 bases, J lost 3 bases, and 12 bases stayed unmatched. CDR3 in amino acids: CASSWTGERGVDYGYTF. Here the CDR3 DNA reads TGCGCCAGCAGCTGGACAGGGGAGAGAGGGGTCGACTATGGCTACACCTTC. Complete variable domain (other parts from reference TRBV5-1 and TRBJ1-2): KAGVTQTPRYLIKTRGQQVTLSCSPISGHRSVSWYQQTPGQGLQFLFEYFSETQRNKGNFPGRFSGRQFSNSRSEMNVSTLELGDSALYLCASSWTGERGVDYGYTFGSGTRLTVV.